Listed below are T cell receptor beta chains from one sample, sequenced in a study of blood T cell repertoires in COVID-19. Assay: immunoSEQ multiplex PCR; the TCRdb copy retains only in-frame clones and omits some. The table records 130,000 to 150,000 clones, 79% of them present only once. The specimen sequenced was peripheral blood. These receptors were taken from a man in his 60s with acute or convalescent COVID-19. Each CDR3 is given with its conserved first and last residue. The D gene is left open where the match is weak.

d_gene: TRBD2; j_gene: TRBJ2-1; v_gene: TRBV27; CDR3aa: CATLGGRDEQFF; CDR3nt: TGTGCCACCCTCGGGGGGAGGGATGAGCAGTTCTTC
d_gene: TRBD1; j_gene: TRBJ2-1; v_gene: TRBV18; CDR3aa: CASSPRQGSNEQFF; CDR3nt: TGTGCCAGCTCACCGAGACAGGGGTCCAATGAGCAGTTCTTC
d_gene: TRBD1; j_gene: TRBJ2-3; v_gene: TRBV11-1; CDR3aa: CASSPDRRADTQYF; CDR3nt: TGTGCCAGCAGCCCGGACAGGCGGGCAGATACGCAGTATTTT
d_gene: -; j_gene: TRBJ2-1; v_gene: TRBV6-5; CDR3aa: CASTGSTHNEQFF; CDR3nt: TGTGCCAGCACAGGCAGTACGCACAATGAGCAGTTCTTC
d_gene: TRBD1; j_gene: TRBJ2-7; v_gene: TRBV7-9; CDR3aa: CASSSAGQGGSSYEQYF; CDR3nt: TGTGCCAGCAGCTCAGCAGGACAGGGGGGTTCCTCCTACGAGCAGTACTTC
d_gene: TRBD1; j_gene: TRBJ2-5; v_gene: TRBV2; CDR3aa: CASRKGTGGRETQYF; CDR3nt: TGTGCCAGCCGTAAAGGGACAGGGGGCAGAGAGACCCAGTACTTC
d_gene: TRBD2; j_gene: TRBJ2-3; v_gene: TRBV6-2/TRBV6-3; CDR3aa: CASSTTVGLATDTQYF; CDR3nt: TGTGCCAGCAGTACCACCGTGGGACTAGCAACCGATACGCAGTATTTT
d_gene: -; j_gene: TRBJ1-2; v_gene: TRBV7-9; CDR3aa: CASSLTVDYGYTF; CDR3nt: TGTGCCAGCAGCCTGACTGTCGACTATGGCTACACCTTC
d_gene: TRBD1; j_gene: TRBJ1-3; v_gene: TRBV28; CDR3aa: CASGTGGTLAGNTIYF; CDR3nt: TGTGCCAGCGGGACAGGGGGAACCCTGGCTGGAAACACCATATATTTT
d_gene: TRBD1; j_gene: TRBJ2-7; v_gene: TRBV24-1; CDR3aa: CATSGGQGTSWGSYEQYF; CDR3nt: TGTGCCACCAGTGGGGGACAGGGGACCTCATGGGGCTCCTACGAGCAGTACTTC